The 22 T cell receptor beta chains below come from one sample, sequenced in a study of human T cells and chemical hapten exposure. As to time point: patch test 3, about 24 weeks after DPC sensitization. Stated treatment: therapeutic diphenylcyclopropenone sensitization with weekly scalp DPC. TCRdb re-called the RACE reads through MiXCR, storing one row per CDR3 protein. Here the sample spans some 96,000 distinct CDR3 sequences, 25% to 35% being singletons. The sequences come from whole blood, collected in connection with sensitization to the hapten diphenylcyclopropenone (DPC). Receptors were obtained from a man aged 35 to 55 with alopecia areata. Some clones in this sample may be carry-over from other donors' samples.

This clonotype came up a few times. The CDR3 here is CASALTPGIQYF. For the CDR3, the DNA is TGTGCCAGTGCTCTCACCCCGGGCATTCAGTACTTC. The chain joins TRBV2 to TRBJ2-4; D is ambiguous. The ends were cut back, 9 bases at V and 9 bases at J, with 15 bases in the middle. The germline CDR1 and CDR2 sequences are SNHLY and FYNNEI. The CDR3 runs to 12 residues.

The chain joins TRBV20-1 to TRBJ2-1; 7 nucleotides match TRBD2. V lost 0 bases to trimming and J lost 2 bases; unmatched junction nucleotides: 19. Germline CDR1 DFQATT, CDR2 SNEGSKA (reference sequence). The CDR3 sequence is 20 residues long. The CDR3 here is CSARDLGAPGGVSPYNEQFF. The CDR3 coding sequence is TGCAGTGCTAGAGATTTAGGAGCTCCGGGGGGAGTGAGTCCCTACAATGAGCAGTTCTTC.

This rearrangement joins TRBV6-1 to TRBJ1-6, with 9 nucleotides matching TRBD1. The CDR3 is made up of 15 amino acids. Germline V CDR1 and CDR2: MNHNS, SASEGT. Losses at the gene ends were 5 bases for V and 6 bases for J; bases not matched to a gene: 5. The CDR3 here is CASSSDRGSNSPLHF. CDR3 nucleotides: TGTGCCAGCAGTTCCGACAGGGGGAGTAATTCACCCCTCCACTTT.

The V call is TRBV7-2, the J call TRBJ2-4; 7 bases agree with TRBD2. The CDR3 length is 16 residues. Germline V gene data show CDR1 as SGHTA and CDR2 as FQGNSA. V lost 5 bases, J lost 0 bases, and 7 bases stayed unmatched. The CDR3 region is CASSPTSARAKNIQYF. CDR3 in DNA: TGTGCCAGCAGCCCAACTAGCGCCAGAGCCAAAAACATTCAGTACTTC.

The chain uses TRBV6-1 and TRBJ2-3, with 7 bases fitting TRBD2. This CDR3 region has 18 residues. V dropped 2 bases and J dropped 1; count of bases not matched to a gene: 12. Germline-derived CDR1 and CDR2 are MNHNS and SASEGT. The CDR3 nucleotides are TGTGCCAGCAGTGAACCGGGGGAGGGCGTCTTTCGCACAGATACGCAGTATTTT. Protein product: CASSEPGEGVFRTDTQYF.

This chain joins TRBV7-9 and TRBJ2-7, with D possibly called TRBD1 or TRBD2 (5 bases each). Deletions cut 1 base from V and 0 bases from J, with 7 bases between. The CDR3 is 14 residues long. Germline V gives CDR1 SEHNR, CDR2 FQNEAQ (reference sequence). Written as DNA, the CDR3 is TGTGCCAGCAGCTTAGAGGGGAGCTCCTACGAGCAGTACTTC. Its translation is CASSLEGSSYEQYF.

V gene TRBV12-3 or TRBV12-4 combines with J gene TRBJ2-3, with 11 bases identical to TRBD2. The CDR3 has 17 residues. V lost 5 bases, J lost 2 bases, and 9 bases stayed unmatched. The CDR3 DNA reads as TGTGCCAGCAGTGCGCCCGGACTAGCGGGTGTCACAGATACGCAGTATTTT. It specifies CASSAPGLAGVTDTQYF.

This clonotype was counted between two and nine times. The V and J genes are TRBV28 and TRBJ1-2; D ambiguous. Germline values: CDR1 MDHEN, CDR2 SYDVKM. The CDR3 contains 16 residues. Trimming cost V 1 base and J 4 bases, with 16 bases left between them. CDR3 loop: CASSLSAGPGSYGYTF. Here the CDR3 DNA reads TGTGCCAGCAGTTTATCGGCCGGTCCGGGGTCCTATGGCTACACCTTC.

The chain combines TRBV10-2 with TRBJ2-5; no firm D call. Trimming cost V 4 bases and J 1 base, with 4 bases left between them. Germline CDR1 is WSHSY and CDR2 is SAAADI. The CDR3 runs to 12 residues. This CDR3 is CASSAAQETQYF. DNA for the CDR3: TGCGCCAGCAGTGCAGCCCAAGAGACCCAGTACTTC.

This clonotype was counted only a few times. V and J are TRBV6-1 and TRBJ1-1; 8 nucleotides agree with TRBD1. The CDR3 totals 14 residues. V shed 4 bases, J shed 6 bases, and the junction held 7 bases outside the gene matches. The germline gives CDR1 MNHNS, CDR2 SASEGT. The CDR3 coding sequence is TGTGCCAGCAGTGGAGGACAGGGACAGGCTGAAGCTTTCTTT. Its protein is CASSGGQGQAEAFF.

This clonotype has only a few counts. V is TRBV12-3 or TRBV12-4 and J is TRBJ2-3; D may be TRBD1 (6 bases). Trimming stripped 3 bases from V and 0 bases from J, with 16 bases between. The CDR3 runs to 17 residues. The CDR3 spells CASSFPSDRFSTDTQYF. Here the CDR3 DNA reads TGTGCCAGCAGTTTTCCCTCAGACAGGTTCAGCACAGATACGCAGTATTTT.

Only a few counts were recorded for this clonotype. The CDR3 region is CASSGDYRRGETQYF. The CDR3 nucleotides are TGTGCCAGCAGTGGGGACTATCGAAGGGGGGAGACCCAGTACTTC. The J gene is TRBJ2-5, the V gene TRBV6-2 or TRBV6-3; weak D call: TRBD2 (7 bases). Trimming stripped 5 bases from V and 5 bases from J, with 18 bases between. Per the germline V gene, CDR1 is MNHEY and CDR2 is SVGEGT. The CDR3 is 15 amino acids.

This clonotype has more than one count but fewer than ten. J is TRBJ2-3 and V is TRBV2; D is perhaps TRBD1 (5 bases). V was clipped by 0 bases and J by 3 bases, with 10 bases between them. This CDR3 region has 15 residues. The germline CDR1 and CDR2 sequences are SNHLY and FYNNEI. CDR3 bases: TGTGCCAGCAGTGAAGCGGGGCGAAGGACAGATACGCAGTATTTT. Residues: CASSEAGRRTDTQYF.

V is TRBV5-6 and J is TRBJ2-3, with 11 bases identical to TRBD2. The length of the CDR3 is 14 residues. The ends lost 4 bases at V and 10 bases at J; junction bases unmatched: 8. The germline V gene encodes CDR1 SGHDT and CDR2 YYEEEE. CDR3 protein: CASSPRLAGGAQYF. CDR3 DNA: TGTGCCAGCAGCCCACGGCTAGCGGGAGGCGCGCAGTATTTT.

This clonotype was observed a handful of times. This chain joins TRBV20-1 and TRBJ2-5; D remains ambiguous. Germline CDR1 DFQATT, CDR2 SNEGSKA (reference sequence). Deletions cut 6 bases from V and 2 bases from J, with 7 bases between. The CDR3 runs to 11 residues. CDR3 nucleotides: TGCAGTGCCACACTACAAGAGACCCAGTACTTC. Translation gives CSATLQETQYF.

This clonotype was seen more than once but under ten times. The CDR3 nucleotides read TGCAGCGCGCTCCGGGGTGACTACGAGCAGTACTTC. Encoded protein: CSALRGDYEQYF. The rearrangement joins TRBV29-1 to TRBJ2-7, with a tentative D call TRBD2 (5 bases). Germline V CDR1 and CDR2: SQVTM, ANQGSEA. This CDR3 region has 12 residues. With 7 bases removed from V and 3 bases from J, the gap between germline ends came to 13 bases.

J is TRBJ1-1 and V is TRBV27, with 8 bases aligning to TRBD1. The CDR3 loop spans 14 amino acids. Germline CDR1 reads MNHEY; CDR2 reads SMNVEV (reference sequence). V trimming: 6 bases; J trimming: 0 bases; junction bases outside the gene matches: 3. The CDR3 reads CASSRTGMNTEAFF. Here the CDR3 DNA reads TGTGCCAGCAGCCGGACAGGGATGAACACTGAAGCTTTCTTT.

This chain connects TRBV2 to TRBJ2-4; D unresolved. V was shortened by 6 bases and J by 5 bases, with 23 bases between the two germline ends. Germline CDR1 is SNHLY and CDR2 is FYNNEI. This CDR3 has 17 residues. CDR3 DNA sequence: TGTGCCAGCAGAGGGATCTTTAGAACGGGCTTCGAAAACATTCAGTACTTC. Its protein is CASRGIFRTGFENIQYF.

The chain carries TRBV6-5 and TRBJ2-4, with 10 bases matching TRBD1. The length of the CDR3 is 16 residues. V gave up 4 bases and J gave up 2 bases; unmatched junction bases: 5. The germline CDR1 and CDR2 sequences are MNHEY and SVGAGI. The CDR3 region is CASSSTGGSTKNIQYF. CDR3 nucleotides: TGTGCCAGCAGTTCGACAGGGGGCTCTACCAAAAACATTCAGTACTTC.

The chain combines TRBV12-3 or TRBV12-4 with TRBJ2-3; 7 nucleotides agree with TRBD1. The V gene end was trimmed by 3 bases and the J gene end by 2 bases; junction bases not matched to a gene: 5. The CDR3 consists of 15 residues. The CDR3 protein is CASSFRGQTTDTQYF. CDR3 nucleotide sequence: TGTGCCAGCAGTTTTCGGGGACAGACCACAGATACGCAGTATTTT.

This clonotype was detected a few times. The genes are TRBV6-6 and TRBJ2-7; the D is unclear. From germline, CDR1 is MNHNY and CDR2 SVGAGI (reference sequence). The ends were cut back, 8 bases at V and 2 bases at J, with 10 bases in the middle. The CDR3 totals 12 residues. As DNA, the CDR3 is TGTGCCAGCCTGGGTTTCACCTACGAGCAGTACTTC. Protein: CASLGFTYEQYF.

This chain joins TRBV5-6 and TRBJ2-7, with a weak D call TRBD1 (5 bases). Germline lookup yields CDR1 SGHDT and CDR2 YYEEEE. The CDR3 length is 13 residues. V shed 3 bases and J shed 4 bases, with 11 bases lying between them. The CDR3 sequence is CASSSGRVYEQYF. DNA of the CDR3: TGTGCCAGCAGCTCGGGCAGGGTTTACGAGCAGTACTTC.